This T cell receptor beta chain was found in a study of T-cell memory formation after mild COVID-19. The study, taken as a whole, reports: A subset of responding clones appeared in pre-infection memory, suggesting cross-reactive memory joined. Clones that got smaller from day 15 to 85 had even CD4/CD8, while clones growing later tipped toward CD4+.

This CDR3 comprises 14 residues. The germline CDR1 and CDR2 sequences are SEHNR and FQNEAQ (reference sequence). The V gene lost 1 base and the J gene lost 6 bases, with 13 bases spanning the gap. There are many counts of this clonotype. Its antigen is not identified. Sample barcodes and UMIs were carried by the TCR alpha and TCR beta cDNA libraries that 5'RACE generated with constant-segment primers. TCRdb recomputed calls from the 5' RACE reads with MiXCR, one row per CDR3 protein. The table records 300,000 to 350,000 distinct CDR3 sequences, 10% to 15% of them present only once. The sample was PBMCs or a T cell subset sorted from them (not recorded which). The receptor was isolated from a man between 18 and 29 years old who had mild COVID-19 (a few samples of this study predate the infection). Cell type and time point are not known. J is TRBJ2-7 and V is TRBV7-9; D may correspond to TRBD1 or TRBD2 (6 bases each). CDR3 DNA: TGTGCCAGCAGCTTAGGATCGGGGGCGCTCGAGCAGTACTTC. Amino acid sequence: CASSLGSGALEQYF.